This entry concerns a single T cell receptor (beta chain). What it binds is unknown. This specimen comes from a study of siplizumab effects on memory and regulatory T cells. Study-wide results and caveats: Naive or memory phenotype was unassignable for roughly 75-96% of proliferating CD4+ or CD8+ clones.

Repertoires were generated with immunoSEQ multiplex PCR, while TCRdb's copy carries only in-frame clones and drops some. The sample includes 20,000 to 30,000 clones, 70% to 85% of them seen just once. This TCR came from a human donor in good health. What was sequenced was memory CD4+ T cells sorted from blood.

The CDR3 loop is CASSLVLLAGGPINEQYF. In nucleotides, the CDR3 is TGTGCCAGCAGCTTAGTCCTACTAGCGGGAGGGCCTATAAACGAGCAGTACTTC. The chain recombines TRBV7-9 with TRBJ2-7; 13 bases line up with TRBD2. Looked up from germline, CDR1 is SEHNR and CDR2 is FQNEAQ (reference sequence). This CDR3 is built from 18 residues. The trim removed 1 base at V and 5 bases at J, leaving 11 bases unmatched. The variable domain in full, with the rest retrieved from reference TRBV7-9 and TRBJ2-7, is DTGVSQNPRHKITKRGQNVTFRCDPISEHNRLYWYRQTLGQGPEFLTYFQNEAQLEKSRLLSDRFSAERPKGSFSTLEIQRTEQGDSAMYLCASSLVLLAGGPINEQYFGPGTRLTVT.